Sequencing of this T cell receptor beta chain was carried out in a study of cytomegalovirus exposure and HLA in healthy donors. The PCR employed 60 Vbeta primers together with 13 Jbeta primers. Libraries were prepared by immunoSEQ multiplex PCR; TCRdb keeps only in-frame clonotypes and omits some of them. The sample consists of around 120,000 clones, around 80% of them appearing once. Germline CDR1 is SNHLY and CDR2 is FYNNEI. This CDR3 comprises 13 residues. The junction had 10 bases not matched to a gene; V was cut back by 6 bases and J by 11 bases. This chain joins TRBV2 and TRBJ2-5, with TRBD2 identical over 9 bases. The receptor was derived from a human donor in good health. Input material: PBMCs. CDR3 coding DNA: TGTGCCAGCAGCCTAGCGGGGAGGGGAGAGCAGTACTTC. Its protein is CASSLAGRGEQYF.